These 8 T cell receptor beta chains originate from one sample sequenced in a study of cytomegalovirus exposure and HLA in healthy donors. Only in-frame clones appear in the TCRdb table, and some are missing; sequencing was by immunoSEQ multiplex PCR. The repertoire holds around 250,000 clones, with 90% as singletons. The specimen sequenced was PBMCs. The receptor set was obtained from a woman aged 18-35 years in good health and CMV-seronegative.

This clone was recorded a few times. This rearrangement joins TRBV7-9 to TRBJ2-3, with no clear D. Germline assignment: CDR1 SEHNR and CDR2 FQNEAQ (reference sequence). The CDR3 is made up of 13 amino acids. Trimming removed 5 bases at V and 1 base at J, with 7 bases between. The CDR3 DNA is TGTGCCAGCAGCCCCCAGGGCACAGATACGCAGTATTTT. Translation: CASSPQGTDTQYF. Looking up the rest from reference TRBV7-9 and TRBJ2-3 gives the full variable domain: DTGVSQNPRHKITKRGQNVTFRCDPISEHNRLYWYRQTLGQGPEFLTYFQNEAQLEKSRLLSDRFSAERPKGSFSTLEIQRTEQGDSAMYLCASSPQGTDTQYFGPGTRLTVL.

J is TRBJ2-1 and V is TRBV2; 9 bases align to TRBD2. V gave up 11 bases and J gave up 6 bases; unmatched junction bases: 8. The CDR3 has 13 residues. Germline assignment: CDR1 SNHLY and CDR2 FYNNEI. CDR3 sequence reads: CAAGTSRGNEQFF. For the CDR3, the DNA is TGTGCCGCCGGGACTAGCCGGGGCAATGAGCAGTTCTTC.

The chain is built from TRBV7-9 and TRBJ1-4, with TRBD1 matching 9 bases. CDR1 SEHNR and CDR2 FQNEAQ come from the germline V gene (reference sequence). Trimming at V came to 2 bases and at J to 6 bases, leaving 10 bases not matched to a gene. CDR3 length: 17 residues. The CDR3 loop is CASSLPQATGGDEKLFF. The CDR3 DNA is TGTGCCAGCAGCTTACCGCAGGCGACAGGGGGGGATGAAAAACTGTTTTTT.

This chain connects TRBV4-3 to TRBJ1-1; TRBD1 matches at 8 bases. Germline V gives CDR1 LGHNA, CDR2 YSLEER. With V trimmed by 3 bases and J by 6 bases, 3 bases remained unmatched. This CDR3 comprises 13 residues. DNA for the CDR3: TGCGCCAGCAGCCAGGAACAGGGGGCTGAAGCTTTCTTT. This translates into CASSQEQGAEAFF.

V and J are TRBV27 and TRBJ1-2; 7 bases map to TRBD1. CDR1 and CDR2 (germline): MNHEY, SMNVEV (reference sequence). This CDR3 region has 15 residues. The J segment lost 4 bases and the V segment lost 3 bases, leaving 8 bases of the junction unmatched. CDR3 sequence: CASSFLRGVGYGYTF. Written as DNA, the CDR3 is TGTGCCAGCAGTTTCCTCAGGGGGGTAGGCTATGGCTACACCTTC.

This clone was observed a single time. V gene TRBV19 combines with J gene TRBJ2-3; the D gene is possibly TRBD1 (6 bases). This CDR3 has 15 amino acids. Looked up from germline, CDR1 is LNHDA and CDR2 is SQIVND (reference sequence). V was trimmed by 5 bases and J by 1 base, leaving 13 bases between them. CDR3 amino acids: CASSAWDNGTDTQYF. The CDR3, as DNA: TGTGCCAGTAGTGCTTGGGACAATGGCACAGATACGCAGTATTTT.

The DNA of the CDR3 is TGTGCCAGCAGTTTGGGACATAGGGTCGAAAAACTGTTTTTT. Protein product: CASSLGHRVEKLFF. This chain joins TRBV6-5 and TRBJ1-4; TRBD1 might be the D (6 bases). Germline CDR1 MNHEY, CDR2 SVGAGI. The CDR3 runs to 14 residues. The V end was cut by 4 bases, the J end by 8 bases, with 14 bases between.

J is TRBJ1-2 and V is TRBV29-1; D possibly corresponds to TRBD1 (6 bases). Per germline, CDR1 SQVTM and CDR2 ANQGSEA. The CDR3 covers 13 residues. Trimming took 6 bases from V and 6 from J, leaving 17 bases between them. CDR3 sequence reads: CSVQPDRTHGYTF. CDR3 DNA: TGCAGCGTCCAACCCGACAGGACCCATGGCTACACCTTC.